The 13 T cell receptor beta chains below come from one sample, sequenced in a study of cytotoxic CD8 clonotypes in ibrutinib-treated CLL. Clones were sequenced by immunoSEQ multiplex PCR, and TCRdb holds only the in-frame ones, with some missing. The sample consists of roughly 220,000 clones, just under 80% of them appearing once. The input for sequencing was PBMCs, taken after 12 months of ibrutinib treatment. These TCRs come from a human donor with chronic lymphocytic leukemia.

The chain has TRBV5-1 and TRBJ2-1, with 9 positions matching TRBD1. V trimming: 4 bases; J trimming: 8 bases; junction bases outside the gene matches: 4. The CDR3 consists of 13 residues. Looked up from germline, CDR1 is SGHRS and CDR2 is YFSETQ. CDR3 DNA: TGCGCCAGCAGCGCGGGACAGGGAGATGAGCAGTTCTTC. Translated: CASSAGQGDEQFF.

The CDR3 DNA reads TGTGCTAGTGCTCTCGGTGGGGCCACTGAAGCTTTCTTT. This codes for CASALGGATEAFF. The V and J genes are TRBV12-5 and TRBJ1-1, with a tentative D call TRBD1 (5 bases). Germline values: CDR1 LGHNT, CDR2 FRNRAP. The CDR3 sequence is 13 residues long. Trimming took off 7 bases at V and 4 bases at J, with 13 bases between the two ends.

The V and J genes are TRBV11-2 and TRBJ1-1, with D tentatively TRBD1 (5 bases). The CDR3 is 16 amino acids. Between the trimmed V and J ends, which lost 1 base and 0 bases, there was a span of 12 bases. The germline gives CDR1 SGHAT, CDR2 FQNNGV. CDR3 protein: CASSLGGRLVNTEAFF. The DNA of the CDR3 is TGTGCCAGCAGCTTAGGGGGGAGATTAGTGAACACTGAAGCTTTCTTT.

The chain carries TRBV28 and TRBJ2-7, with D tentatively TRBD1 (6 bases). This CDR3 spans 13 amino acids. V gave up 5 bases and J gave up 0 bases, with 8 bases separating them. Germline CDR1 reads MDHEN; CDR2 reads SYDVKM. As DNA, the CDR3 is TGTGCCAGCAGTAAGACAGGCTCCTACGAGCAGTACTTC. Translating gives CASSKTGSYEQYF.

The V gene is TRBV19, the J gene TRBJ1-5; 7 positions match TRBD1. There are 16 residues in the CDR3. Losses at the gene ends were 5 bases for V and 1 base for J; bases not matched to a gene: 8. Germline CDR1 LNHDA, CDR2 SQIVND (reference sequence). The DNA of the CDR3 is TGTGCCAGTAGTCCAAAGGGGGCAGGAAGCAATCAGCCCCAGCATTTT. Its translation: CASSPKGAGSNQPQHF.

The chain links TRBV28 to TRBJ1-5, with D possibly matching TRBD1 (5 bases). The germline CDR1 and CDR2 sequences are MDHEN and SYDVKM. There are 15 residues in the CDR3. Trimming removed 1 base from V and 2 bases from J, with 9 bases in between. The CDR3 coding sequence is TGTGCCAGCAGTTTATTGGGGGATGGCAATCAGCCCCAGCATTTT. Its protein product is CASSLLGDGNQPQHF.

CDR3 loop: CSVKGSPEAFF. The CDR3 DNA reads as TGCAGTGTAAAGGGGTCGCCGGAAGCTTTCTTT. V usage is TRBV20-1 and J usage is TRBJ1-1, with D perhaps matching TRBD1 (5 bases). The germline V gene encodes CDR1 DFQATT and CDR2 SNEGSKA (reference sequence). V was cut by 7 bases and J by 8 bases, with 14 bases left in between. This CDR3 has 11 residues.

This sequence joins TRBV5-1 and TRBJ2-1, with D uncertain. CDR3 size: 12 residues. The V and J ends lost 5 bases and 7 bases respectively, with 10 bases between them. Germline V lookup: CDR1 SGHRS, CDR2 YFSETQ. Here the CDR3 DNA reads TGCGCCAGCAGAGGATTCGGGAATGAGCAGTTCTTC. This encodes CASRGFGNEQFF.

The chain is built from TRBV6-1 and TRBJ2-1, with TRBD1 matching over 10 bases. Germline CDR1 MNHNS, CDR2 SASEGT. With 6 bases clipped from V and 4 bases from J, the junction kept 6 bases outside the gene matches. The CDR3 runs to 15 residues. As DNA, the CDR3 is TGTGCCAGCAGAATAGGACAGGGGGGTTACAATGAGCAGTTCTTC. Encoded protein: CASRIGQGGYNEQFF.

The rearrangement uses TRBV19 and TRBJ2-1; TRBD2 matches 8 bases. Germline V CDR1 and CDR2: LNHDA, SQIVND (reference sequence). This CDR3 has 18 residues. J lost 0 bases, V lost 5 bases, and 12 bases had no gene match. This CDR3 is CASSAQKLAVSSYNEQFF. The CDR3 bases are TGTGCCAGTAGTGCCCAAAAACTAGCGGTAAGCTCCTACAATGAGCAGTTCTTC. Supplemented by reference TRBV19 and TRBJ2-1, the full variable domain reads DGGITQSPKYLFRKEGQNVTLSCEQNLNHDAMYWYRQDPGQGLRLIYYSQIVNDFQKGDIAEGYSVSREKKESFPLTVTSAQKNPTAFYLCASSAQKLAVSSYNEQFFGPGTRLTVL.

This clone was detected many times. In nucleotides, the CDR3 is TGTGCCAGCAGCTTAGGTTCTGGGGGCTCGGGCTATGGCTACACCTTC. It codes for CASSLGSGGSGYGYTF. The rearrangement links TRBV7-8 to TRBJ1-2; the D gene is possibly TRBD1 (6 bases). Germline V gives CDR1 SGHVS, CDR2 FQNEAQ. The length of the CDR3 is 16 residues. V shed 1 base and J shed 4 bases, with 16 bases lying between them.

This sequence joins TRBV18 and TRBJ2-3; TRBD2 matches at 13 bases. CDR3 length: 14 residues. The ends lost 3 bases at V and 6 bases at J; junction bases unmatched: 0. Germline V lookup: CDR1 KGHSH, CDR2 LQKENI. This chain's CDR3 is CASSPTSGRDTQYF. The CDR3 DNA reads TGTGCCAGCTCACCGACTAGCGGGAGGGATACGCAGTATTTT.

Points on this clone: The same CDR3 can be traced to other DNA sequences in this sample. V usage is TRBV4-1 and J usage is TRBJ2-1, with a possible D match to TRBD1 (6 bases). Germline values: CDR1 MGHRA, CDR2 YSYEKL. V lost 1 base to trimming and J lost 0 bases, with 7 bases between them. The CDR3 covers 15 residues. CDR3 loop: CASSQGRGSYNEQFF. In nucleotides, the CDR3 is TGCGCCAGCAGCCAAGGCAGGGGCTCCTACAATGAGCAGTTCTTC.